The 30 T cell receptor beta chains below come from one sample, sequenced in a study of T cell responses to AZD1222 COVID-19 vaccine. The table came from immunoSEQ multiplex PCR; TCRdb's copy has only in-frame clones and leaves some out. This repertoire shows about 120,000 clones, around 84% found once; its top ten account for under 25%. Specimen: peripheral blood, collected on day 0 of AZD1222 vaccination. These receptors were obtained from an adult in good health.

The gene calls are TRBV7-3 and TRBJ1-1, with TRBD1 identical over 8 bases. The V gene's germline CDR1 is SGHTA and CDR2 FQGTGA. There are 14 residues in the CDR3. V lost 2 bases and J lost 5; bases outside the gene matches: 4. CDR3 DNA sequence: TGTGCCAGCAGCTTAGCAGGGGGCATGACTGAAGCTTTCTTT. This codes for CASSLAGGMTEAFF.

This chain connects TRBV2 to TRBJ2-6; 7 positions match TRBD1. V shed 6 bases and J 3 bases; nucleotides not matched to a gene: 11. CDR1 and CDR2 from the germline V gene are SNHLY and FYNNEI. The CDR3 extends over 17 amino acids. The CDR3 protein is CASRRQGSVGGANVLTF. CDR3 DNA: TGTGCCAGCAGGAGACAGGGATCGGTAGGTGGGGCCAACGTCCTGACTTTC.

The V gene is TRBV7-9, the J gene TRBJ1-5; no firm D call. This CDR3 contains 14 residues. In germline, CDR1 is SEHNR, CDR2 FQNEAQ (reference sequence). Trimming took 4 bases from V and 0 from J, leaving 7 bases between them. CDR3 sequence reads: CASSYGDSNQPQHF. The CDR3 DNA sequence: TGTGCCAGCAGCTACGGGGATAGCAATCAGCCCCAGCATTTT.

This clone was counted only a few times. The CDR3 coding sequence is TGTGCCAGCAGCACGCGGGACAGGGATAATTCACCCCTCCACTTT. It encodes CASSTRDRDNSPLHF. The rearrangement links TRBV11-2 to TRBJ1-6; 9 bases agree with TRBD1. The CDR3 is 15 residues long. Germline V gene data show CDR1 as SGHAT and CDR2 as FQNNGV. V was pared by 5 bases and J by 5 bases, with 4 bases of the junction left unmatched.

The rearrangement uses TRBV10-3 and TRBJ1-2; D ambiguous. The CDR3 spans 14 residues. The germline CDR1 and CDR2 sequences are ENHRY and SYGVKD. Trimming shortened V by 0 bases and J by 4 bases, and 9 bases separated the two germline ends. The CDR3, as DNA: TGTGCCATCAGTGAGTCGGGCTGGCTCTATGGCTACACCTTC. Amino acid sequence: CAISESGWLYGYTF.

For this clone: Other nucleotide sequences in the sample specify the same CDR3. V is TRBV19 and J is TRBJ2-7; D is possibly TRBD1 or TRBD2 (5 bases each). This CDR3 is 13 amino acids long. V gave up 3 bases and J gave up 0 bases, with 6 bases separating them. The V gene's germline CDR1 is LNHDA and CDR2 SQIVND (reference sequence). The DNA of the CDR3 is TGTGCCAGTAGTATTGGGACCTCCTACGAGCAGTACTTC. It is translated as CASSIGTSYEQYF.

The gene calls are TRBV5-6 and TRBJ2-1, with a tentative D call TRBD1 (6 bases). The germline V and J ends were trimmed by 0 bases and 2 bases, with 9 bases remaining between them. The CDR3 runs 15 residues. Germline-derived CDR1 and CDR2 are SGHDT and YYEEEE. For the CDR3, the DNA is TGTGCCAGCAGCTTGGCGGACAGACCCTACAATGAGCAGTTCTTC. It encodes CASSLADRPYNEQFF.

The chain has TRBV18 and TRBJ1-2, with D possibly TRBD1 on 5 matching bases. The germline V gene has CDR1 KGHSH and CDR2 LQKENI. Trimming took 0 bases from V and 6 from J, leaving 11 bases between them. This CDR3 is built from 14 residues. The CDR3 sequence: CASSPPVGAHGYTF. Here the CDR3 DNA reads TGTGCCAGCTCACCACCGGTAGGGGCGCATGGCTACACCTTC.

The chain uses TRBV11-1 and TRBJ2-1; D gene uncertain. The V gene lost 2 bases and the J gene lost 3 bases, with 5 bases spanning the gap. Germline assignment: CDR1 SGHAT and CDR2 FQDESV (reference sequence). This CDR3 region has 13 residues. DNA for the CDR3: TGTGCCAGCAGCTTACGAGTCTACAATGAGCAGTTCTTC. Its protein is CASSLRVYNEQFF.

This chain connects TRBV2 to TRBJ1-2; D is undetermined. This CDR3 spans 11 amino acids. The germline V gene encodes CDR1 SNHLY and CDR2 FYNNEI. Trimming removed 3 bases from V and 5 bases from J, with 4 bases in between. CDR3 sequence reads: CASSETYGYTF. The CDR3 DNA reads as TGTGCCAGCAGTGAGACTTATGGCTACACCTTC.

V and J are TRBV9 and TRBJ2-7, with D perhaps TRBD1 or TRBD2 (5 bases each). Trimming stripped 0 bases from V and 0 bases from J, with 7 bases between. The CDR3 runs 14 residues. Germline V lookup: CDR1 SGDLS, CDR2 YYNGEE. CDR3: CASSVGGSSYEQYF. The CDR3, as DNA: TGTGCCAGCAGCGTAGGGGGGAGCTCCTACGAGCAGTACTTC.

The V call is TRBV19, the J call TRBJ2-3; the D gene is possibly TRBD2 (5 bases). This CDR3 comprises 15 residues. CDR1 is LNHDA, CDR2 SQIVND, per germline (reference sequence). V was trimmed by 1 base and J by 0 bases, leaving 8 bases between them. CDR3 bases: TGTGCCAGTAGTATAGCGGGGAAAAGCACAGATACGCAGTATTTT. It is translated as CASSIAGKSTDTQYF.

The V call is TRBV19, the J call TRBJ2-7, with TRBD1 as a possible D gene (5 bases). The V gene's germline CDR1 is LNHDA and CDR2 SQIVND (reference sequence). This CDR3 comprises 14 residues. Trimming removed 6 bases from V and 2 bases from J, with 14 bases in between. CDR3 nucleotides: TGTGCCAGTAGAGTTTCTAGGGGCACCTACGAGCAGTACTTC. Residues: CASRVSRGTYEQYF.

This clone was counted between two and nine times. The rearrangement joins TRBV7-9 to TRBJ1-3; D unclear. The CDR3 sequence is 11 residues long. Deletions cut 1 base from V and 5 bases from J, with 0 bases between. Germline CDR1 reads SEHNR; CDR2 reads FQNEAQ (reference sequence). The DNA of the CDR3 is TGTGCCAGCAGCTTAGGAAACACCATATATTTT. Translation: CASSLGNTIYF. Based on the CDR3 plus reference TRBV7-9 and TRBJ1-3, the full variable domain is DTGVSQNPRHKITKRGQNVTFRCDPISEHNRLYWYRQTLGQGPEFLTYFQNEAQLEKSRLLSDRFSAERPKGSFSTLEIQRTEQGDSAMYLCASSLGNTIYFGEGSWLTVV.

V usage is TRBV7-2 and J usage is TRBJ2-3; D remains ambiguous. CDR3 size: 11 residues. V was trimmed by 5 bases and J by 6 bases, leaving 6 bases between them. Germline CDR1 and CDR2: SGHTA and FQGNSA. The CDR3 DNA follows: TGTGCCAGCAGCAGACCGGATACGCAGTATTTT. It translates to CASSRPDTQYF. The full variable domain, with the rest looked up from reference TRBV7-2 and TRBJ2-3, is GAGVSQSPSNKVTEKGKDVELRCDPISGHTALYWYRQSLGQGLEFLIYFQGNSAPDKSGLPSDRFSAERTGGSVSTLTIQRTQQEDSAVYLCASSRPDTQYFGPGTRLTVL.

As to this clone: This sample includes further DNA sequences coding for the same CDR3. The chain is built from TRBV5-1 and TRBJ2-7; D uncertain. This CDR3 has 13 residues. V shed 0 bases and J shed 1 base, with 5 bases lying between them. Germline lookup yields CDR1 SGHRS and CDR2 YFSETQ. In nucleotides, the CDR3 is TGCGCCAGCAGCTTGGCCCCATCCTACGAGCAGTACTTC. Translated, it gives CASSLAPSYEQYF.

The V call is TRBV10-3, the J call TRBJ2-3; 9 bases align to TRBD2. Germline V gene sequence: CDR1 ENHRY, CDR2 SYGVKD. The CDR3 has 16 amino acids. V shed 6 bases and J 0 bases; nucleotides not matched to a gene: 7. DNA for the CDR3: TGTGCCATCAGCCCGGGACTAGCTTCTAGCACAGATACGCAGTATTTT. Its translation is CAISPGLASSTDTQYF.

This clone has only one observation. V usage is TRBV4-1 and J usage is TRBJ1-4, with D unclear. Germline loops: CDR1 MGHRA, CDR2 YSYEKL. The V end lost 4 bases, the J end lost 8 bases, and 17 bases lay between the germline ends. This CDR3 is 15 amino acids long. CDR3 amino acids: CASSPTEDKWEKLFF. CDR3 DNA: TGCGCCAGCAGCCCGACGGAGGATAAATGGGAAAAACTGTTTTTT.

This sequence joins TRBV6-5 and TRBJ2-1; D gene uncertain. CDR3 size: 10 residues. Germline-derived CDR1 and CDR2 are MNHEY and SVGAGI. The V end lost 6 bases, the J end lost 8 bases, and 5 bases lay between the germline ends. CDR3 sequence: CASRNDEQFF. The CDR3 DNA follows: TGTGCCAGCAGGAACGATGAGCAGTTCTTC.

The gene calls are TRBV6-1 and TRBJ1-5, with a tentative D call TRBD1 (5 bases). The V and J ends lost 3 bases and 3 bases respectively, with 9 bases between them. This CDR3 contains 14 residues. CDR1 MNHNS and CDR2 SASEGT come from the germline V gene. The CDR3 loop is CASSELGLNQPQHF. DNA for the CDR3: TGTGCCAGCAGTGAGCTGGGACTCAATCAGCCCCAGCATTTT.

The rearrangement links TRBV4-3 to TRBJ1-4; maybe TRBD1 (5 bases). The CDR3 covers 16 residues. Trimming cost V 1 base and J 6 bases, with 15 bases left between them. Germline-derived CDR1 and CDR2 are LGHNA and YSLEER. For the CDR3, the DNA is TGCGCCAGCAGCCAAGGAGCGGCGCGACAGTATGAAAAACTGTTTTTT. This gives the protein CASSQGAARQYEKLFF.

The genes are TRBV10-3 and TRBJ1-6; 7 bases align to TRBD1. CDR3 size: 18 residues. Germline values: CDR1 ENHRY, CDR2 SYGVKD. J gave up 1 base and V 6 bases, and 12 bases lay outside the gene matches. CDR3 nucleotides: TGTGCCATCAGCGTGGACAGGTCCACGATGTCCTATAATTCACCCCTCCACTTT. Translating it yields CAISVDRSTMSYNSPLHF.

This rearrangement joins TRBV9 to TRBJ1-1; 7 bases are shared with TRBD1. CDR3 length equals 16 residues. CDR1 is SGDLS, CDR2 YYNGEE, per germline. The trim removed 3 bases at V and 0 bases at J, leaving 8 bases unmatched. The CDR3 is CASSAPQGTMNTEAFF. CDR3 DNA: TGTGCCAGCAGCGCCCCACAGGGGACTATGAACACTGAAGCTTTCTTT.

The gene calls are TRBV6-2 or TRBV6-3 and TRBJ2-7; TRBD1 matches at 11 bases. This CDR3 has 15 amino acids. The V and J ends lost 6 bases and 0 bases, in that order; junction bases with no gene match: 4. Germline-derived CDR1 and CDR2 are MNHEY and SVGEGT. Written as DNA, the CDR3 is TGTGCCAGCAGCTCGGGACAGGGGGTCTCCTACGAGCAGTACTTC. It yields the protein CASSSGQGVSYEQYF.

The table lists this clone with a few counts. The V call is TRBV6-6, the J call TRBJ2-3, with D tentatively TRBD1 (5 bases). Trimming pared 7 bases from V and 0 bases from J, leaving 11 bases between. The CDR3 contains 14 residues. The germline V gene has CDR1 MNHNY and CDR2 SVGAGI (reference sequence). The CDR3 DNA reads as TGTGCCAGCACCGACAGCCCTAGCACAGATACGCAGTATTTT. Translating it yields CASTDSPSTDTQYF.

This clone has a handful of counts. The chain has TRBV3-1 (or the pseudogene TRBV3-2) and TRBJ2-7; D is unclear. This CDR3 spans 15 amino acids. Germline CDR1 is LGHDT and CDR2 is YNNKEL (reference sequence). V was pared by 4 bases and J by 4 bases, with 17 bases between. The CDR3 DNA follows: TGTGCCAGCAGCCCTTCCCACGGTTCCGGATACGAGCAGTACTTC. It yields the protein CASSPSHGSGYEQYF.

The chain combines TRBV30 with TRBJ1-4; D is perhaps TRBD1 (6 bases). CDR1 and CDR2 (germline): GTSNPN, SVGIG (reference sequence). The V and J ends lost 4 bases and 4 bases respectively, with 13 bases between them. This CDR3 has 14 amino acids. CDR3 nucleotides: TGTGCCTGGAAGGGGGACAAGAATAATGAAAAACTGTTTTTT. It translates to CAWKGDKNNEKLFF.

The rearrangement joins TRBV5-1 to TRBJ2-7; 8 bases map to TRBD1. The V gene's germline CDR1 is SGHRS and CDR2 YFSETQ. The CDR3 is 13 residues long. V lost 4 bases and J lost 6; bases outside the gene matches: 6. CDR3 coding DNA: TGCGCCAGCAGCACTGGACAGGGTTTCGAGCAGTACTTC. This codes for CASSTGQGFEQYF.

The chain combines TRBV18 with TRBJ1-2; the D gene is possibly TRBD1 (5 bases). This CDR3 is 17 amino acids long. Trimming removed 0 bases from V and 0 bases from J, with 14 bases in between. The germline V gene has CDR1 KGHSH and CDR2 LQKENI. This CDR3 reads CASSPPNRNRANYGYTF. The CDR3 DNA reads as TGTGCCAGCTCACCACCGAACAGGAATAGAGCTAACTATGGCTACACCTTC.

V is TRBV7-9 and J is TRBJ1-5; a possible D gene is TRBD1 (5 bases). The CDR3 runs 15 residues. Germline CDR1 SEHNR, CDR2 FQNEAQ (reference sequence). Trimming cost V 1 base and J 4 bases, with 11 bases left between them. CDR3 nucleotide sequence: TGTGCCAGCAGCTTAGGAGGGGCCGGGAATCAGCCCCAGCATTTT. It specifies CASSLGGAGNQPQHF.